This T cell receptor (beta chain) is from a study of PD-1 blockade in classical Hodgkin lymphoma. Findings of the study overall: Complete responders matched newly diagnosed patients in baseline diversity.

Relapse after autologous stem cell transplantation occurred in every patient, and brentuximab vedotin exposure varied. Generated by immunoSEQ multiplex PCR, the TCRdb table keeps only in-frame clones and is missing some. The sample comprises over 10,000 clones, over 75% of which are singletons, and about 23% rests with the top ten. The CDR3 is 15 amino acids. Germline values: CDR1 MNHEY, CDR2 SVGAGI. The junction had 4 bases not matched to a gene; V was cut back by 5 bases and J by 1 base. Comments on this clone: The antigen remains unidentified.

The chain recombines TRBV6-5 with TRBJ2-3; 9 nucleotides align to TRBD1. The sample here was peripheral blood mononuclear cells (PBMCs), taken at baseline. The sequence was collected from a human donor with classical Hodgkin lymphoma. The CDR3 bases are TGTGCCAGCAGTGGACAGGGGTTCGGCACAGATACGCAGTATTTT. Translation gives CASSGQGFGTDTQYF.